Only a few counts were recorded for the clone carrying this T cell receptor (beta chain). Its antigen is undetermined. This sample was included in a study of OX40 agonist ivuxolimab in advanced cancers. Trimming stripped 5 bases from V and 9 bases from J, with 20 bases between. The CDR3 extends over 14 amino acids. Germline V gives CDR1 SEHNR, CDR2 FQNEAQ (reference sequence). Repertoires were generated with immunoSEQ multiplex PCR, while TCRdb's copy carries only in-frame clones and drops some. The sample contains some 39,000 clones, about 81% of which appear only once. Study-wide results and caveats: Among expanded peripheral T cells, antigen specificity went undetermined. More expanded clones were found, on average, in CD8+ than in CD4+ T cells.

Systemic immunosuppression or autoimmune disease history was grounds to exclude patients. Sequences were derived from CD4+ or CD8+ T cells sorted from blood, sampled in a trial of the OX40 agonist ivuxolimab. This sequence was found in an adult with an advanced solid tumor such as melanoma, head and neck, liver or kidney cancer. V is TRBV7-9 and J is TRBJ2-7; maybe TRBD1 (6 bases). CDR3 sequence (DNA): TGTGCCAGCAGCGGTAGGGGACAACCTAAAGGGCAGTACTTC. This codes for CASSGRGQPKGQYF.